This TCR beta chain stems from a study of cytomegalovirus exposure and HLA in healthy donors (dated by TCRdb to the late 2010s). Regarding the research as a whole: An earlier analysis of approximately 640 of the donors reported more than 250 Gb of sequence data and approximately 110 million unique TCR beta sequences from around 200 million T cells. To predict cytomegalovirus infection status, the study brought together high-throughput TCR immunosequencing, statistical association of individual TCRs with disease status, and machine learning. A separate validation cohort of roughly 130 different subjects was used in addition to the approximately 610-subject first cohort. All discovery cohort repertoires had been generated on a single sequencing platform. A later analysis re-analyzed previously published TCR beta repertoires from 650 to 800 donors and added high-resolution HLA genotyping to study TCR occurrence patterns. Class I and class II HLA loci were covered by the typing at four-digit resolution. Using immunosequencing, the study profiled T cell repertoires from 666 subjects and related those repertoires to cytomegalovirus serostatus. On average, roughly 240,000 unique TCR beta nucleotide sequences were sequenced per donor among a few hundred genotyped donors of the cohort, with roughly 18% of those sequences being non-productive. In an earlier analysis of about 590 of the donors, high-throughput TCR beta sequencing was used to judge whether each TCR beta V gene segment behaved as functional or pseudogenic. Because of strong linkage in the cohort, roughly 5 DR-DQ haplotypes were treated as single units for association and clustering. In a later genetic analysis, genome-wide SNP genotypes for about three fifths of the 666 donors were used, and that subset was treated as a discovery cohort. Typing coverage differed by locus: A, B, C, DRB1 and DQB1 were typed in about 620-640 donors, DQA1 in roughly 500, DPA1 in around 580, and DPB1 in 400 to 490. In the later analysis, no new phenotypic data were used to find candidate immune exposures; instead, reliance was placed on TCR beta sequences and their occurrence across donors. Among the roughly 400 genotyped donors, 81% belonged to the genetic ancestry cluster associated with self-reported Caucasian donors. Alongside the repertoire data, information on donor age, sex, ethnicity and CMV serostatus was compiled. The study aimed to test whether signatures of past pathogen exposure could be identified by cataloging public T cell receptors. Roughly 300 gigabases of sequencing data and tens of millions of unique TCR sequences were included in an early release covering around 600 HLA-typed donors. Study-wide findings and limitations: At a false discovery rate of 0.05, a later analysis linked roughly 17,000 TCR beta sequences to specific HLA alleles. In an earlier analysis of 587 of the donors, most TCR beta V segments appeared in productive rearrangements about 87% or about 30% of the time, broadly matching IMGT annotations. Linkage disequilibrium might explain the correlated functional status among segregating V segments, but an unknown experimental factor could not be excluded. Only TCR beta chains were sequenced in this cohort, and the absence of alpha or paired-chain data limited detectable features. Some IMGT-functional V segments, including TRBV6-2 and TRBV6-3, could not be distinguished by the 87-base-pair reads and were therefore excluded. Several of the top co-occurrence clusters appeared to be linked to parvovirus B19, influenza, CMV and Epstein-Barr virus, according to a later analysis. Most TCR sequences were observed very rarely across donors, whereas some public TCRs were present in many individuals. A group of highly shared sequence variants was considered likely to be a technical artifact of the sequencing pipeline. The study gave a list of 150 to 200 TCR beta chains associated with cytomegalovirus. In a later analysis, TCR association rates were found to vary across HLA loci, with the most associated TCRs seen for DRB1 alleles and the fewest for HLA-C alleles. Cytomegalovirus status was reported to be diagnosed by the classifier with high specificity and sensitivity in both the original and validation cohorts. A further reported finding was that TCR beta sequences accurately predicted the HLA-A and HLA-B alleles for most subjects in the first cohort. Immune exposure information for the cohort was limited to CMV serostatus. According to a later genetic analysis, donors in an Asian-associated ancestry cluster had fewer N-insertions in productive TCRs than the roughly 670-donor mean. Presence/absence analyses assumed roughly uniform sequencing depth across donors, an assumption that may not hold. Most CMV-associated TCR beta chains appeared to be HLA-restricted in a later analysis, and the HLA associations seemed to be driven largely by CMV exposure. A later genetic analysis associated a missense DCLRE1C variant with V-gene and J-gene trimming of TCR beta chains, and an independent cohort replicated the association. In a later analysis, HLA-associated TCR beta chains showed more clonal expansion and lower generation probabilities than non-associated chains that were equally common. A few of the identified cytomegalovirus-associated TCR beta chains were confirmed in vitro to be specific for cytomegalovirus antigens. Strong co-occurrence of HLA alleles, especially DR and DQ, made assigning TCR associations to individual alleles difficult. It was suggested by the authors that the approach could potentially be generalized to other disease states and immunological phenotypes. The earlier analysis of some 540 of the donors excluded 15 to 20 rarely observed V segments, including chromosome 9 orphons, because counts were too low. Because HLA typing was missing for some donors at each locus, association tests included only the typed subset.

The cohort consisted of 600 or so healthy bone marrow donors. At the time of sampling, every cohort member was nominally healthy, though immune exposures that went unrecorded were likely present. The donor was CMV seropositive and belonged to the group of more than 250 seropositive cohort members. A peripheral blood sample was provided by each donor, and peripheral blood mononuclear cells were used for TCR beta sequencing. Genomic DNA was extracted from the blood cell samples with the Qiagen DNeasy Blood Extraction Kit. Receptor amplification or capture employed the immunoSEQ multiplex PCR assay. A mixture of 60 forward primers for TCR Vbeta segments and 13 reverse primers for TCR Jbeta segments was used in the multiplex PCR. The CDR3 region of rearranged TCR beta genes was amplified from genomic DNA with a multiplex PCR assay. On the Illumina HiSeq System, the amplified TCR beta libraries were sequenced as 87-base-pair reads. Per the authors' processing: In a later analysis, tens of millions of unique TCR beta chains were counted across the roughly 670 repertoires, and about 10 million of these chains were shared by at least two donors. Raw reads were error-corrected and collapsed into unique sequences by a nearest-neighbor algorithm in which closely related sequences were merged to remove PCR and sequencing errors. Alignment of CDR3 sequences to IMGT reference sequences was used to assign V, D and J gene segments. For a sequence to be retained, a match of at least six nucleotides to both a V gene segment and a J gene segment was required. Rearrangements were called productive when the CDR3 lacked stop codons and stayed in frame with V and J; all others were non-productive. Following IMGT convention, CDR3 was defined as the stretch from the second conserved V-encoded cysteine up to the conserved J-encoded phenylalanine. In an earlier analysis of around 600 of the donors, sequences lacking an unambiguous match to a single V gene segment were excluded. In an earlier analysis of 500 to 750 of the donors, V segments were called functional above 56.7% productive rearrangements and were called segregating when the between-donor standard deviation exceeded 5%. To diagnose cytomegalovirus status from the catalog of TCR beta chain sequences, a statistical classification framework was built. In a later analysis, V and J genes were assigned by comparing TCR nucleotide sequences against IMGT/GENE-DB human TR gene sequences. A later analysis assigned CDR3 sequences and most-parsimonious VDJ recombination scenarios with the TCRdist pipeline. In a later analysis, each TCR beta chain was defined by its CDR3 amino acid sequence together with its V-gene family, and reads lacking a unique V-gene family were excluded. A later analysis removed 592 highly shared, low-generation-probability nucleotide sequences to deal with suspected cross-contamination and a sequencing artifact. In a later analysis, a clonal expansion index was calculated for each public chain from normalized within-repertoire ranks of inferred template counts. In a later analysis, generation probabilities were computed with a VDJ recombination model fitted to out-of-frame rearrangements, and the resulting probabilities were checked against IGoR. Hypergeometric tests were used in a later analysis to score TCR-TCR, TCR-HLA and TCR-CMV co-occurrence, with a repertoire-size bias correction applied to the TCR pairs. To estimate false discovery rates, a later analysis permuted the HLA or CMV assignments 20 times. A later analysis grouped co-occurring TCRs with DBSCAN, adding TCRdist sequence similarity when clustering within HLA-allele-positive subsets. Co-occurrence clustering excluded repertoires with fewer than 30,000 or more than 120,000 public chains, plus five with anomalous nucleotide sharing. TCRdb stores this immuneACCESS table with in-frame sequences only. Part of the clones is absent; in the studies checked, under half of the shortfall reflects unresolved V genes, and no reason is known for the rest. The DNA gave D and trimming, while V, J and clone size come from that table. The sample has 150,000 to 200,000 clones on record, approximately 81% of them singletons. The top ten clones comprise under 1.5% of the sample.

As concerns this clone: Its specific antigen is unknown. Base-call qualities are not available, and no considerably larger clone is one nucleotide away.

A distance of 20 bases separates the germline ends of V and J, which lose 3 bases and 7 bases respectively. The CDR3 numbers 16 residues from cysteine through phenylalanine. Only the CDR3 part of the read is kept: 48 bases, read in frame from the first base. The germline V gene (reference sequence) gives CDR1 as SGHNT and CDR2 as YYREEE. This receptor was taken from a man in his fifties or sixties in good health and CMV-seropositive. The rearranged chain carries TRBV5-4 and TRBJ2-1; a tentative D match to TRBD1 spans 7 bases. The sequencing input was PBMCs. CDR3 loop: CASSSGSATGRNEQFF. The nucleotide sequence reads as follows: TGTGCCAGCAGCTCTGGCTCCGCGACAGGGAGGAATGAGCAGTTCTTC.